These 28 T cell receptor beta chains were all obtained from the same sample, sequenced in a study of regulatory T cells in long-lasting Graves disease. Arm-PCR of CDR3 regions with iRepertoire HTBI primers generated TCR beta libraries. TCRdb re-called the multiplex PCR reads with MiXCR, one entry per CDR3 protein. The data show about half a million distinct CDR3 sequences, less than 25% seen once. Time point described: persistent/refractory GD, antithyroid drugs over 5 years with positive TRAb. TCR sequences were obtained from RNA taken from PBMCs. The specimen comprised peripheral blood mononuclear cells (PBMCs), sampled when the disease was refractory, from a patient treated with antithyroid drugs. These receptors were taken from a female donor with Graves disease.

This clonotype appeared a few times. The CDR3 nucleotides read TGCGCCAGCAGCCAAGATGGGGCCAGCCATTCAAAGGAAAAACTGTTTTTT. Residues: CASSQDGASHSKEKLFF. The rearrangement uses TRBV4-3 and TRBJ1-4; tentative D call: TRBD1 (5 bases). V lost 0 bases to trimming and J lost 8 bases, with 19 bases between them. This CDR3 has 17 amino acids. Germline CDR1 and CDR2: LGHNA and YSLEER.

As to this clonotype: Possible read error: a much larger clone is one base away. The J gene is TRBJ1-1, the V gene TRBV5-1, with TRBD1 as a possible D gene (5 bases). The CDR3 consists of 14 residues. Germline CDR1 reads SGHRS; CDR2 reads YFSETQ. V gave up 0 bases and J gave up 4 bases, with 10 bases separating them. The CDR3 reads CASSLDQGVTEAFF. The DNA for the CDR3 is TGCGCCAGCAGCTTGGACCAGGGAGTCACTGAAGCTTTCTTT. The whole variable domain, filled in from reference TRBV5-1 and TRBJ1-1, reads KAGVTQTPRYLIKTRGQQVTLSCSPISGHRSVSWYQQTPGQGLQFLFEYFSETQRNKGNFPGRFSGRQFSNSRSEMNVSTLELGDSALYLCASSLDQGVTEAFFGQGTRLTVV.

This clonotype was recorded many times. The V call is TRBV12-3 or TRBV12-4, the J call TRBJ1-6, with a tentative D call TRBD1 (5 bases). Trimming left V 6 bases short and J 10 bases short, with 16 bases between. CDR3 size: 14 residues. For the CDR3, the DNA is TGTGCCAGCAGCCGGGACGGGCTCGGGTCACCCCTCCACTTT. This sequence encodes CASSRDGLGSPLHF.

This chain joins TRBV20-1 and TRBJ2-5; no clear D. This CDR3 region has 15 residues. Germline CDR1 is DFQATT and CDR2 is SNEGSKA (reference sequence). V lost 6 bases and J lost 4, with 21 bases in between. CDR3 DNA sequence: TGCAGTGCCCACCGCACCTGGACCCCCTTAGAGACCCAGTACTTC. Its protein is CSAHRTWTPLETQYF.

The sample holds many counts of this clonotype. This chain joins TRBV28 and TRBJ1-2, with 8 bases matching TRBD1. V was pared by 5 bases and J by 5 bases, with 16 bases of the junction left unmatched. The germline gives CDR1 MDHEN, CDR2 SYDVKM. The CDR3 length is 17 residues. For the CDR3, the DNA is TGTGCCAGCAGTCCCCTGGGGACAGGCTTTGTGGTGTATGGCTACACCTTC. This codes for CASSPLGTGFVVYGYTF.

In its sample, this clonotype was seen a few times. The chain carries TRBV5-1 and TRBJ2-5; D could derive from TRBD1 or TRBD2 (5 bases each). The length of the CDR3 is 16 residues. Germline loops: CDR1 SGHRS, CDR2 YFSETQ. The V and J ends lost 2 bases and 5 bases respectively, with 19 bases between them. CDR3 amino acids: CASSFSPGTGGETQYF. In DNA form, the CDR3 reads TGCGCCAGCAGCTTCTCCCCGGGAACTGGGGGTGAGACCCAGTACTTC.

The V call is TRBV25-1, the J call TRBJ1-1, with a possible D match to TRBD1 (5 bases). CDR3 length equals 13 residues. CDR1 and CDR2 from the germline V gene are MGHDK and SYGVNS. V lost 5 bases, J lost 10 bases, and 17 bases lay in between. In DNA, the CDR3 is TGTGCCAGCAGTCCTATGGGGGGACTTAGAGCTTTCTTT. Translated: CASSPMGGLRAFF.

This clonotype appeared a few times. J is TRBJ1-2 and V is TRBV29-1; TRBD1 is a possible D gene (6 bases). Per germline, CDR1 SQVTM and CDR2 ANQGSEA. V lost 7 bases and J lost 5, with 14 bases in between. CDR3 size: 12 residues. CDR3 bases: TGCAGCGGCCGGGACCAGGGGTATGGCTACACCTTC. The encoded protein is CSGRDQGYGYTF. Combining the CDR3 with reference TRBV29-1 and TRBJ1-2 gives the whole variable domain SAVISQKPSRDICQRGTSLTIQCQVDSQVTMMFWYRQQPGQSLTLIATANQGSEATYESGFVIDKFPISRPNLTFSTLTVSNMSPEDSSIYLCSGRDQGYGYTFGSGTRLTVV.

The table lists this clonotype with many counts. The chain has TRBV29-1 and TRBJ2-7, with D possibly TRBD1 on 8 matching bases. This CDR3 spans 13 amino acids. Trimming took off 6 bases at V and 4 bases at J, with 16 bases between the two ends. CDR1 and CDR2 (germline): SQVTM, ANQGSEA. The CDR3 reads CSVGRDRTYEQYF. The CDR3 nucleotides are TGCAGCGTGGGGAGGGACAGGACGTACGAGCAGTACTTC.

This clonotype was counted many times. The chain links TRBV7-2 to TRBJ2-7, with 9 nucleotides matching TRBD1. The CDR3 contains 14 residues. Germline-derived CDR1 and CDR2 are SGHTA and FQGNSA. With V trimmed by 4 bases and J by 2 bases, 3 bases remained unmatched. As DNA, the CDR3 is TGTGCCAGCAGCTCGACAGGGGGTCCCTACGAGCAGTACTTC. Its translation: CASSSTGGPYEQYF.

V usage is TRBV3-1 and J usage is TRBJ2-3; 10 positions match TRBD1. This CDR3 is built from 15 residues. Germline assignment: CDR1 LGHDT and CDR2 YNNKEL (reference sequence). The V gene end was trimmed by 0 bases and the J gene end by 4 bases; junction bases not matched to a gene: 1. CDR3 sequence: CASSQEGQGADTQYF. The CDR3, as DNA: TGTGCCAGCAGCCAAGAAGGACAGGGGGCAGATACGCAGTATTTT.

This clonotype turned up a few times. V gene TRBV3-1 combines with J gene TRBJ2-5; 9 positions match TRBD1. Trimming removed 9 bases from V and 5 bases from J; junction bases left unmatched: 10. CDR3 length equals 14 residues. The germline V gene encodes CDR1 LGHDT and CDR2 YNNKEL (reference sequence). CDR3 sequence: CASSGTGKTETQYF. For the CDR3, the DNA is TGTGCCAGTTCCGGGACAGGGAAGACCGAGACCCAGTACTTC.

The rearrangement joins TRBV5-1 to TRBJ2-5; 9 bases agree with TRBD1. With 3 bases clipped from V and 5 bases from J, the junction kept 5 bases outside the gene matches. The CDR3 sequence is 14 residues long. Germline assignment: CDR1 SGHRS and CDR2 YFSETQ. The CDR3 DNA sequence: TGCGCCAGCAGCTCCGACAGGGGGAAGGAGACCCAGTACTTC. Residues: CASSSDRGKETQYF.

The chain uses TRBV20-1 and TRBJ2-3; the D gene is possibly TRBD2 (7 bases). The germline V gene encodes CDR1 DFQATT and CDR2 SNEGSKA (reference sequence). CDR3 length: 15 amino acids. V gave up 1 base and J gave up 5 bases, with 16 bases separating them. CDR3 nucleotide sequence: TGCAGTGCTAGAGGTGAAAAGGGGGGGAGAGATACGCAGTATTTT. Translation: CSARGEKGGRDTQYF.

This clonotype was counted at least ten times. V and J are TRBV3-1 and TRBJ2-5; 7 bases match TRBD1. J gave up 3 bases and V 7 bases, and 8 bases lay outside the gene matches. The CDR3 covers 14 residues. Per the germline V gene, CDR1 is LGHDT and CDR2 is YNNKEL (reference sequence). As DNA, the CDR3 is TGTGCCAGCACCTACGCCCAGGGGGAAGAGACCCAGTACTTC. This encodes CASTYAQGEETQYF.

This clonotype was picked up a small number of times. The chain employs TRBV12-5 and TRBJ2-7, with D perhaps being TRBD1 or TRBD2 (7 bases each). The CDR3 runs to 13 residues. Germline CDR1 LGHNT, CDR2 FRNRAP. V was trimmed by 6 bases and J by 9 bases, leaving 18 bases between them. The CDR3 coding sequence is TGTGCTAGTGGGAAAGCTCAGGGGGGGGTGCAGTACTTC. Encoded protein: CASGKAQGGVQYF.

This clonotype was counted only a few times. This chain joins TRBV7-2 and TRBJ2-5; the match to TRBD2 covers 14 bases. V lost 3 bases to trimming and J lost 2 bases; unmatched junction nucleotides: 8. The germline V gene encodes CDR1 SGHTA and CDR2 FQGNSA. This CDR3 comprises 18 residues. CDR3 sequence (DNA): TGTGCCAGCAGCTTTGCGCGACTAGCGGGAGGGAAACAAGAGACCCAGTACTTC. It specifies CASSFARLAGGKQETQYF. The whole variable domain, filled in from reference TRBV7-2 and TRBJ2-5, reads GAGVSQSPSNKVTEKGKDVELRCDPISGHTALYWYRQSLGQGLEFLIYFQGNSAPDKSGLPSDRFSAERTGGSVSTLTIQRTQQEDSAVYLCASSFARLAGGKQETQYFGPGTRLLVL.

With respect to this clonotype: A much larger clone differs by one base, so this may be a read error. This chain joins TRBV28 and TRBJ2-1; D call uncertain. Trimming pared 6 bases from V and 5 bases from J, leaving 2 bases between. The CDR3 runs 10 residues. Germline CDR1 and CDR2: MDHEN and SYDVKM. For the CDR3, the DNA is TGTGCCAGCAGGGACAATGAGCAGTTCTTC. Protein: CASRDNEQFF.

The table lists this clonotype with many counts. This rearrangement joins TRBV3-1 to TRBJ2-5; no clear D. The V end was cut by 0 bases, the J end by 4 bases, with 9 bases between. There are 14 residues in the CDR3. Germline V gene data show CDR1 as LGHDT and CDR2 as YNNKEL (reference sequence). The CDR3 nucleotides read TGTGCCAGCAGCCAAGAACTTACCGGAGAGACCCAGTACTTC. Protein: CASSQELTGETQYF.

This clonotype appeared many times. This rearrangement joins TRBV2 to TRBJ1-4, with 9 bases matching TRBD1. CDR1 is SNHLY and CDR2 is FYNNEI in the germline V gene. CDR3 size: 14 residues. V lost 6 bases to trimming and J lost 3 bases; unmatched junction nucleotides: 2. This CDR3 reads CASSRQGANEKLFF. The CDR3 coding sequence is TGTGCCAGCAGCCGACAGGGGGCTAATGAAAAACTGTTTTTT.

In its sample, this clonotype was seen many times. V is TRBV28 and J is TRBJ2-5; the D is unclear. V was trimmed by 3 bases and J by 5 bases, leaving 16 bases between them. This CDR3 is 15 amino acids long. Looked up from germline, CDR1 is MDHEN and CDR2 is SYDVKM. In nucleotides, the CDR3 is TGTGCCAGCAGTTTGACACGCCAGCTCGGGGAGACCCAGTACTTC. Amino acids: CASSLTRQLGETQYF.

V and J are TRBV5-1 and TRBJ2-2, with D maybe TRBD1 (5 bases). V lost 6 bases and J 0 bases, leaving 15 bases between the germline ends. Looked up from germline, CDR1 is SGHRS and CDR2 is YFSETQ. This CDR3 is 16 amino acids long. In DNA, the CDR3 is TGCGCCAGCAACCTAGGACCGACAGCGAACACCGGGGAGCTGTTTTTT. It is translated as CASNLGPTANTGELFF.

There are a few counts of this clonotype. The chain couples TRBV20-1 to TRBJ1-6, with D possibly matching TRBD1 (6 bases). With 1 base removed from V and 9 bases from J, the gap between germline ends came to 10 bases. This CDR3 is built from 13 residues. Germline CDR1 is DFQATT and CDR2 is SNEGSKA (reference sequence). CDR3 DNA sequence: TGCAGTGCTAGAGGGGGGGCGAGTTCACCCCTCCACTTT. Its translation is CSARGGASSPLHF.

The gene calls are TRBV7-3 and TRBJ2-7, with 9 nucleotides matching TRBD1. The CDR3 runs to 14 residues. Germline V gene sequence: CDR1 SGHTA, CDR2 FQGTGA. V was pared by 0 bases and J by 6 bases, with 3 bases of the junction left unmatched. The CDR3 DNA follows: TGTGCCAGCAGCTTAACGGGGACAGGGTCCGAGCAGTACTTC. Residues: CASSLTGTGSEQYF.

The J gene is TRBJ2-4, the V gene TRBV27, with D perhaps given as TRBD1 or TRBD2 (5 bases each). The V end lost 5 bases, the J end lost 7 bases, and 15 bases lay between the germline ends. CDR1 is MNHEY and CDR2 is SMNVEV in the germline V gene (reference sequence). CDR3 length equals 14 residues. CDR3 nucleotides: TGTGCCAGCAGTCCGAGGGGCACCGGGAACATTCAGTACTTC. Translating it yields CASSPRGTGNIQYF.

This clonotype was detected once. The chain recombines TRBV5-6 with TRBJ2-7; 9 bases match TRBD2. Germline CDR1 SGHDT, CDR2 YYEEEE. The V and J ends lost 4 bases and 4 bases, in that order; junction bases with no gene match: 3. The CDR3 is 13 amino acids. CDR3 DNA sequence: TGTGCCAGCAGCCATGCGGGAGGGTACGAGCAGTACTTC. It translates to CASSHAGGYEQYF. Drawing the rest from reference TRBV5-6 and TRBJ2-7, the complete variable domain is DAGVTQSPTHLIKTRGQQVTLRCSPKSGHDTVSWYQQALGQGPQFIFQYYEEEERQRGNFPDRFSGHQFPNYSSELNVNALLLGDSALYLCASSHAGGYEQYFGPGTRLTVT.

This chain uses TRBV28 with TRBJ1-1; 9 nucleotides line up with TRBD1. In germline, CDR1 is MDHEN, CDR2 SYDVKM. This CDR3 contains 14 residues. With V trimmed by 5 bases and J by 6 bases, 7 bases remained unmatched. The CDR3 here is CASSTGGGFAEAFF. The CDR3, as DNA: TGTGCCAGCAGTACAGGGGGCGGTTTTGCTGAAGCTTTCTTT.

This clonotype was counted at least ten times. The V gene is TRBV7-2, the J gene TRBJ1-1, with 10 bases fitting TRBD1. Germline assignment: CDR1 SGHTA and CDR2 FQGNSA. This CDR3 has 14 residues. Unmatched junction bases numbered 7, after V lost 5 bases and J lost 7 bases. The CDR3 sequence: CASSGAGQGREAFF. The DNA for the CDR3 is TGTGCCAGCAGCGGAGCGGGACAGGGGCGTGAAGCTTTCTTT.